These 14 T cell receptor beta chains came from one sample sequenced in a study of blood T cell repertoires in COVID-19. Assay used: immunoSEQ multiplex PCR; TCRdb lists only in-frame clones, some missing. In the table there are around 200,000 clones, about 88% of which are singletons. The sequenced material came from PBMCs or T cells enriched from blood (not recorded which). All receptors derive from a woman between 25 and 40 years old who had recovered from COVID-19.

In DNA, the CDR3 is TGTGCCAGCTCACCGCGTCAGGGCGTGTCGGCCACTGAAGCTTTCTTT. It codes for CASSPRQGVSATEAFF. The chain links TRBV18 to TRBJ1-1; D possibly corresponds to TRBD1 (5 bases). Germline assignment: CDR1 KGHSH and CDR2 LQKENI. The CDR3 totals 16 residues. Trimming removed 3 bases from V and 4 bases from J, with 18 bases in between. The full variable domain, rest sourced from reference TRBV18 and TRBJ1-1, is NAGVMQNPRHLVRRRGQEARLRCSPMKGHSHVYWYRQLPEEGLKFMVYLQKENIIDESGMPKERFSAEFPKEGPSILRIQQVVRGDSAAYFCASSPRQGVSATEAFFGQGTRLTVV.

This clone has just one count. This chain connects TRBV6-5 to TRBJ2-2; tentative D call: TRBD1 (6 bases). The V gene's germline CDR1 is MNHEY and CDR2 SVGAGI. The CDR3 has 13 amino acids. V was trimmed by 6 bases and J by 6 bases, leaving 11 bases between them. The CDR3 DNA follows: TGTGCCAGCAGCAGACAGGTCGCCGGGGAGCTGTTTTTT. This sequence encodes CASSRQVAGELFF.

This clone showed up just once. The chain has TRBV14 and TRBJ1-1, with a possible D match to TRBD1 (6 bases). CDR1 and CDR2 (germline): SGHDN, FVKESK. V was pared by 0 bases and J by 6 bases, with 11 bases between. The CDR3 loop spans 14 amino acids. The DNA of the CDR3 is TGTGCCAGCAGCCAAGAGGGACATTCCGCTGAAGCTTTCTTT. This translates into CASSQEGHSAEAFF.

In this sample, this clone turned up once. This sequence joins TRBV3-1 (or the pseudogene TRBV3-2) and TRBJ2-5; 10 positions agree with TRBD2. The CDR3 is 17 amino acids. CDR1 is LGHDT, CDR2 YNNKEL, per germline (reference sequence). J was trimmed by 5 bases and V by 2 bases; bases with no gene match: 11. Here the CDR3 reads CASSQYTPGLAWETQYF. The CDR3 coding sequence is TGTGCCAGCAGCCAATATACCCCGGGACTAGCGTGGGAGACCCAGTACTTC.

This chain links TRBV12-3 or TRBV12-4 with TRBJ2-5; a weak D match, TRBD1 (5 bases). The CDR3 totals 13 residues. With 7 bases removed from V and 2 bases from J, the gap between germline ends came to 11 bases. In DNA form, the CDR3 reads TGTGCCAGCACGGCGGCAGGGCAAGAGACCCAGTACTTC. As protein: CASTAAGQETQYF.

This clone came up once. V and J are TRBV11-1 and TRBJ1-2; D may be TRBD1 (5 bases). Trimming shortened V by 3 bases and J by 3 bases, and 11 bases separated the two germline ends. Germline-derived CDR1 and CDR2 are SGHAT and FQDESV (reference sequence). The CDR3 has 14 residues. This CDR3 is CASSFRERDYGYTF. The CDR3 coding sequence is TGTGCCAGCAGCTTCAGGGAAAGGGACTATGGCTACACCTTC.

This clone is a singleton in its sample. This chain links TRBV3-1 (or the pseudogene TRBV3-2) with TRBJ1-2; 9 nucleotides line up with TRBD1. J was trimmed by 8 bases and V by 4 bases; bases with no gene match: 8. The CDR3 is 14 amino acids. Germline V gene lookup returns CDR1 LGHDT and CDR2 YNNKEL (reference sequence). The CDR3 loop is CASSPGTGFGGYTF. The CDR3 nucleotides are TGTGCCAGCAGCCCAGGGACAGGGTTCGGCGGCTACACCTTC.

The chain carries TRBV5-1 and TRBJ2-1, with TRBD1 matching over 7 bases. This CDR3 has 15 amino acids. The junction had 3 bases not matched to a gene; V was cut back by 0 bases and J by 3 bases. Germline V CDR1 and CDR2: SGHRS, YFSETQ. CDR3 in DNA: TGCGCCAGCAGCTTGGGACAGGGCTTCTACAATGAGCAGTTCTTC. Residues: CASSLGQGFYNEQFF.

This chain uses TRBV5-4 with TRBJ2-5, with TRBD2 matching over 10 bases. This CDR3 region has 16 residues. The V gene end was trimmed by 4 bases and the J gene end by 1 base; junction bases not matched to a gene: 7. Germline V gene lookup returns CDR1 SGHNT and CDR2 YYREEE (reference sequence). CDR3 loop: CASSPYSGGLQETQYF. The DNA for the CDR3 is TGTGCCAGCAGCCCATATAGCGGGGGGCTCCAAGAGACCCAGTACTTC. The full variable domain, completed using reference TRBV5-4 and TRBJ2-5, is ETGVTQSPTHLIKTRGQQVTLRCSSQSGHNTVSWYQQALGQGPQFIFQYYREEENGRGNFPPRFSGLQFPNYSSELNVNALELDDSALYLCASSPYSGGLQETQYFGPGTRLLVL.

The rearrangement uses TRBV7-8 and TRBJ2-7; 14 bases are a match to TRBD2. The CDR3 extends over 18 amino acids. V lost 4 bases and J lost 0; bases outside the gene matches: 8. CDR1 SGHVS and CDR2 FQNEAQ come from the germline V gene. The CDR3 spells CASSSGLAGAPVSYEQYF. The CDR3 DNA is TGTGCCAGCAGCTCGGGACTAGCGGGGGCCCCCGTCTCCTACGAGCAGTACTTC.

The V call is TRBV18, the J call TRBJ1-5; 9 nucleotides agree with TRBD1. The V gene's germline CDR1 is KGHSH and CDR2 LQKENI. This CDR3 is built from 16 residues. The junction had 5 bases not matched to a gene; V was cut back by 2 bases and J by 3 bases. The CDR3 DNA reads as TGTGCCAGCTCACCAACAGGGGGCGCGAACAATCAGCCCCAGCATTTT. Protein sequence: CASSPTGGANNQPQHF.

This clone showed up just once. The chain links TRBV19 to TRBJ2-1; 8 positions agree with TRBD2. This CDR3 comprises 13 residues. The J segment lost 8 bases and the V segment lost 6 bases, leaving 6 bases of the junction unmatched. Per germline, CDR1 LNHDA and CDR2 SQIVND (reference sequence). For the CDR3, the DNA is TGTGCCAGTAGCGGGGGGGCTTTCGATGAGCAGTTCTTC. It yields the protein CASSGGAFDEQFF.

The chain links TRBV18 to TRBJ1-4; 8 bases are a match to TRBD1. The length of the CDR3 is 14 residues. J was trimmed by 6 bases and V by 3 bases; bases with no gene match: 3. Per the germline V gene, CDR1 is KGHSH and CDR2 is LQKENI. CDR3 DNA sequence: TGTGCCAGCTCACCGGACAGGGTCGATGAAAAACTGTTTTTT. Protein sequence: CASSPDRVDEKLFF.

The V call is TRBV4-2, the J call TRBJ2-2, with D possibly matching TRBD1 (5 bases). Germline assignment: CDR1 LGHNA and CDR2 YNFKEQ. Trimming cost V 0 bases and J 6 bases, with 8 bases left between them. This CDR3 is built from 14 residues. The CDR3 spells CASSQDQGAGELFF. CDR3 sequence (DNA): TGTGCCAGCAGCCAAGATCAGGGTGCCGGGGAGCTGTTTTTT.